A selection of T cell receptor beta chains follows, all from one sample in a study of control samples from healthy donors and cancer patients. TCRdb's table, derived via immunoSEQ multiplex PCR, lists solely in-frame clones and lacks some. This sample has roughly 130,000 clones, with 70% to 90% found just once. Sample: blood. Source of these receptors: a man aged 45-65 years in good health. CDR3s include the opening cysteine and the closing phenylalanine or tryptophan. Fields, in order: V gene, J gene, clone size, D gene, CDR3 protein, CDR3 DNA. The D gene is left open where the match is weak. Not all rows give a size; the values are once, few, many and, for expanded clones, a class.

TRBV19	TRBJ1-2	.	.	CASSSRRGFAANYGYTF	TGTGCCAGTAGTTCTCGGCGGGGTTTCGCCGCTAACTATGGCTACACCTTC
TRBV7-6	TRBJ1-4	.	.	CASSPLQGKLFF	TGTGCCAGCAGTCCTCTGCAGGGGAAGCTGTTTTTT
TRBV18	TRBJ1-2	.	.	CASSPTDNYGYTF	TGTGCCAGCTCACCAACTGATAACTATGGCTACACCTTC
TRBV5-1	TRBJ2-7	.	.	CASSLFPQYEQYF	TGCGCCAGCAGCTTGTTCCCGCAATACGAGCAGTACTTC
TRBV4-1	TRBJ2-7	.	TRBD2	CASSQGVALAGGPSEQYF	TGCGCCAGCAGCCAAGGGGTCGCACTAGCGGGGGGGCCTTCCGAGCAGTACTTC
TRBV3-1/TRBV3-2	TRBJ2-6	.	.	CASSQDNTGRSGANVLTF	TGTGCCAGCAGCCAAGATAATACAGGCCGCTCTGGGGCCAACGTCCTGACTTTC
TRBV24-1	TRBJ2-2	.	.	CATSERAGELFF	TGTGCCACCAGTGAACGGGCCGGGGAGCTGTTTTTT
TRBV5-1	TRBJ2-5	.	.	CASSLGEAVARETQYF	TGCGCCAGCAGCTTGGGCGAGGCAGTGGCTCGGGAGACCCAGTACTTC
TRBV2	TRBJ1-4	.	TRBD1	CASSADRANEKLFF	TGTGCCAGCAGCGCGGACAGGGCTAATGAAAAACTGTTTTTT
TRBV9	TRBJ2-7	.	.	CASSVDGFSYEQYF	TGTGCCAGCAGCGTAGACGGGTTTTCCTACGAGCAGTACTTC
TRBV27	TRBJ2-2	.	.	CASIPHSNSYLNTGELFF	TGTGCCAGCATTCCCCACTCCAACAGCTACCTGAACACCGGGGAGCTGTTTTTT
TRBV6-6	TRBJ1-6	once	.	CASMFQDNSPLHF	TGTGCCAGCATGTTCCAAGATAATTCACCCCTCCACTTT
TRBV19	TRBJ1-1	.	.	CASSIRGSGGTEAFF	TGTGCCAGTAGTATCCGCGGGTCAGGAGGCACTGAAGCTTTCTTT
TRBV7-3	TRBJ1-1	.	.	CASSLDPQGEAFF	TGTGCCAGCAGCTTAGACCCCCAGGGTGAAGCTTTCTTT
TRBV25-1	TRBJ1-3	.	.	CASSDYDRSGNTIYF	TGTGCCAGCAGTGATTACGACCGCTCTGGAAACACCATATATTTT
TRBV5-4	TRBJ2-4	medium-sized	TRBD1	CASSFGDSLLRALQYF	TGTGCCAGCAGCTTCGGGGACAGCCTCCTAAGGGCCCTTCAGTACTTC
TRBV4-1	TRBJ1-5	.	.	CASSQELQGPQHF	TGCGCCAGCAGCCAAGAGTTACAGGGGCCCCAGCATTTT
TRBV9	TRBJ2-7	.	.	CASSYGGSGYEQYF	TGTGCCAGCAGCTATGGGGGGAGCGGGTACGAGCAGTACTTC
TRBV11-2	TRBJ1-1	.	.	CASSLGKGSVSRAFF	TGTGCCAGCAGCTTAGGTAAGGGCTCCGTCAGCCGAGCTTTCTTT
TRBV29-1	TRBJ1-2	.	TRBD1	CSVEGQGHGYTF	TGCAGCGTTGAGGGACAGGGGCATGGCTACACCTTC
TRBV6-2/TRBV6-3	TRBJ2-3	.	TRBD2	CASSSGTSGGADTQYF	TGTGCCAGCAGTTCCGGGACTAGCGGGGGGGCAGATACGCAGTATTTT
TRBV6-2/TRBV6-3	TRBJ2-1	.	.	CASSAQGLGQFF	TGTGCCAGCAGTGCCCAGGGCCTAGGGCAGTTCTTC
TRBV5-1	TRBJ2-3	.	.	CASSPDSTARDTQYF	TGCGCCAGCAGCCCGGACAGCACAGCGAGGGATACGCAGTATTTT
TRBV5-1	TRBJ2-7	.	.	CASSLGDTAYEQYF	TGCGCCAGCAGCTTAGGGGATACAGCCTACGAGCAGTACTTC
TRBV2	TRBJ2-7	.	.	CASSIRDLYEQYF	TGTGCCAGCAGTATAAGGGACCTCTACGAGCAGTACTTC
TRBV2	TRBJ1-2	.	.	CASSVGQGQAGYTF	TGTGCAAGCTCTGTGGGGCAAGGGCAGGCGGGCTACACCTTC
TRBV24-1	TRBJ2-2	.	TRBD1	CATSDGTGGKNTGELFF	TGTGCCACCAGTGATGGTACAGGGGGCAAAAACACCGGGGAGCTGTTTTTT
TRBV29-1	TRBJ1-2	.	.	CSVGPTENYGYTF	TGCAGCGTAGGCCCGACAGAAAACTATGGCTACACCTTC
TRBV5-1	TRBJ1-3	.	.	CASSLELGSLSGNTIYF	TGCGCCAGCAGCTTGGAGCTAGGCAGCCTCTCTGGAAACACCATATATTTT